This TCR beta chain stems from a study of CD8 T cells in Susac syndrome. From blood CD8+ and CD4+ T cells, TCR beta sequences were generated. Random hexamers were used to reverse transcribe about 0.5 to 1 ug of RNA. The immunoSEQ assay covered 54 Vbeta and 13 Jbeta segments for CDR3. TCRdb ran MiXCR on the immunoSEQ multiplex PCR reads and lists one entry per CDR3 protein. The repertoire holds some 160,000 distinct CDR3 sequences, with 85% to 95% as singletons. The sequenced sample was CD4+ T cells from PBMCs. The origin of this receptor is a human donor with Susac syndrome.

CDR3 loop: CASSSRTSADTGELFF. The CDR3 region has the DNA TGTGCCAGCAGTAGTCGGACTAGCGCGGACACCGGGGAGCTGTTTTTT. V is TRBV25-1 and J is TRBJ2-2; TRBD2 matches at 9 bases. Germline loops: CDR1 MGHDK, CDR2 SYGVNS. Unmatched junction bases numbered 7, after V lost 5 bases and J lost 3 bases. The CDR3 loop spans 16 amino acids.